The 23 T cell receptor beta chains reported below all come from one sample, sequenced in a study of immune heterogeneity within non-small cell lung tumors. With 32 V and 13 J primers, multiplex PCR amplified the TCR beta CDR3. TCRdb analysed the multiplex PCR reads with MiXCR anew, one entry per CDR3 protein. This table has over 30,000 distinct CDR3 sequences, 28% appearing once. With around 600 ng used per sample, the template was genomic DNA from bulk tumor. Several far-apart biopsies were taken per primary tumor during surgery. Patients underwent curative surgery for untreated, newly diagnosed non-small cell lung cancer. The sample was lung tumor tissue. The receptors originated from a man aged 35 to 55 with non-small cell lung cancer.

This clonotype was counted between two and nine times. The chain recombines TRBV27 with TRBJ2-3, with 7 positions matching TRBD2. Germline V gene data show CDR1 as MNHEY and CDR2 as SMNVEV (reference sequence). The CDR3 has 13 amino acids. The V and J ends lost 7 bases and 3 bases, in that order; junction bases with no gene match: 4. The CDR3 DNA reads TGTGCCAGCACTGGGGGGGAGACAGATACGCAGTATTTT. It is translated as CASTGGETDTQYF.

A few counts support this clonotype. The chain recombines TRBV5-1 with TRBJ2-1; 9 bases align to TRBD2. The V gene's germline CDR1 is SGHRS and CDR2 YFSETQ. The CDR3 has 15 residues. V was clipped by 4 bases and J by 7 bases; unmatched bases: 9. The CDR3 coding sequence is TGCGCCAGCAGCCCTAGAGCGGGAGGTCAAAATGAGCAGTTCTTC. Encoded protein: CASSPRAGGQNEQFF.

This chain links TRBV5-1 with TRBJ2-7, with a tentative D call TRBD2 (5 bases). Trimming removed 0 bases from V and 3 bases from J, with 13 bases in between. Germline assignment: CDR1 SGHRS and CDR2 YFSETQ. The length of the CDR3 is 15 residues. DNA for the CDR3: TGCGCCAGCAGCTTGGAGTCAAGGAGGTTCTACGAGCAGTACTTC. It codes for CASSLESRRFYEQYF.

The chain carries TRBV5-8 and TRBJ2-2; 15 bases line up with TRBD2. CDR3 size: 17 residues. Germline V CDR1 and CDR2: SGHTS, YDEGEE. V was pared by 5 bases and J by 4 bases, with 6 bases of the junction left unmatched. The CDR3 loop reads CASRPAGLAGGTGELFF. CDR3 nucleotides: TGTGCCAGCAGACCAGCGGGACTAGCGGGAGGCACCGGGGAGCTGTTTTTT. Drawing the rest from reference TRBV5-8 and TRBJ2-2, the complete variable domain is EAGVTQSPTHLIKTRGQQATLRCSPISGHTSVYWYQQALGLGLQFLLWYDEGEERNRGNFPPRFSGRQFPNYSSELNVNALELEDSALYLCASRPAGLAGGTGELFFGEGSRLTVL.

This clonotype was counted only a few times. The V gene is TRBV7-9, the J gene TRBJ2-7; D gene uncertain. Deletions cut 5 bases from V and 5 bases from J, with 13 bases between. The CDR3 runs to 13 residues. In germline, CDR1 is SEHNR, CDR2 FQNEAQ (reference sequence). CDR3 sequence (DNA): TGTGCCAGCAGCCAGCTACCGTCCGACGAGCAGTACTTC. The encoded protein is CASSQLPSDEQYF.

This clonotype has a handful of counts. The rearrangement joins TRBV7-3 to TRBJ1-1, with no clear D. The CDR3 spans 14 residues. Between the trimmed V and J ends, which lost 1 base and 5 bases, there was a span of 11 bases. Looked up from germline, CDR1 is SGHTA and CDR2 is FQGTGA. This CDR3 is CASSLSLAGTEAFF. DNA for the CDR3: TGTGCCAGCAGCTTAAGTTTAGCCGGGACTGAAGCTTTCTTT.

Many counts were recorded for this clonotype. The V gene is TRBV7-9, the J gene TRBJ1-2; no definite D call. The CDR3 spans 14 residues. The germline CDR1 and CDR2 sequences are SEHNR and FQNEAQ (reference sequence). Trimming left V 5 bases short and J 6 bases short, with 16 bases between. This CDR3 reads CASSPLGTTDGYTF. The CDR3 DNA is TGTGCCAGCAGCCCCCTAGGAACAACAGATGGCTACACCTTC.

The rearrangement uses TRBV10-3 and TRBJ2-2; TRBD1 is a possible D gene (6 bases). V lost 4 bases and J 3 bases, leaving 9 bases between the germline ends. CDR1 is ENHRY and CDR2 is SYGVKD in the germline V gene. The CDR3 is made up of 14 amino acids. CDR3 sequence (DNA): TGTGCCATCAGTGGGGGGCAGGACACCGGGGAGCTGTTTTTT. Translated, it gives CAISGGQDTGELFF.

This clonotype was seen ten or more times. V usage is TRBV27 and J usage is TRBJ2-7, with D uncertain. This CDR3 contains 14 residues. With 2 bases removed from V and 3 bases from J, the gap between germline ends came to 11 bases. CDR1 MNHEY and CDR2 SMNVEV come from the germline V gene (reference sequence). CDR3 coding DNA: TGTGCCAGCAGTTTAGGGCGAGGATACTACGAGCAGTACTTC. It yields the protein CASSLGRGYYEQYF.

V usage is TRBV6-1 and J usage is TRBJ2-4; 7 bases are a match to TRBD1. V was pared by 4 bases and J by 2 bases, with 11 bases of the junction left unmatched. Per the germline V gene, CDR1 is MNHNS and CDR2 is SASEGT. The CDR3 has 17 residues. The CDR3 is CASSASTGTVTKNIQYF. CDR3 in DNA: TGTGCCAGCAGTGCATCGACCGGGACAGTGACCAAAAACATTCAGTACTTC.

There are a few counts of this clonotype. The chain uses TRBV24-1 and TRBJ1-1, with TRBD1 identical over 8 bases. The CDR3 consists of 14 residues. Germline V gene sequence: CDR1 KGHDR, CDR2 SFDVKD. J gave up 1 base and V 7 bases, and 4 bases lay outside the gene matches. Here the CDR3 reads CATRPGTGNTEAFF. The CDR3 DNA is TGTGCCACCAGACCCGGGACAGGGAACACTGAAGCTTTCTTT.

As to this clonotype: A much larger clonotype is one base distant, so this may be a read error. The chain uses TRBV6-1 and TRBJ1-6; D call uncertain. CDR1 is MNHNS and CDR2 is SASEGT in the germline V gene. The CDR3 is 13 amino acids. CDR3 nucleotide sequence: TGTGCCAGCAGAGTCTCCCCTCATTCACCCATCCACTTT. This sequence encodes CASRVSPHSPIHF.

V and J are TRBV9 and TRBJ2-3, with 8 nucleotides matching TRBD2. V shed 2 bases, J shed 0 bases, and the junction held 2 bases outside the gene matches. The CDR3 sequence is 15 residues long. CDR1 is SGDLS and CDR2 is YYNGEE in the germline V gene. The CDR3 loop is CASSVSGTSTDTQYF. CDR3 DNA: TGTGCCAGCAGCGTTAGCGGGACTAGCACAGATACGCAGTATTTT.

On this clonotype itself: A much larger clone differs by one base, so this may be a read error. V usage is TRBV2 and J usage is TRBJ1-6; maybe TRBD1 (5 bases). CDR3 length: 14 residues. CDR1 SNHLY and CDR2 FYNNEI come from the germline V gene. CDR3: CASSEDRGGSHLHF. The CDR3 DNA sequence: TGTGCCAGCAGTGAAGATAGGGGAGGTTCACACCTCCACTTT. The whole variable domain, filled in from reference TRBV2 and TRBJ1-6, reads EPEVTQTPSHQVTQMGQEVILRCVPISNHLYFYWYRQILGQKVEFLVSFYNNEISEKSEIFDDQFSVERPDGSNFTLKIRSTKLEDSAMYFCASSEDRGGSHLHFGNGTRLTVT.

This clonotype came up many times. This sequence joins TRBV12-3 or TRBV12-4 and TRBJ2-1; 15 positions match TRBD2. V lost 4 bases to trimming and J lost 6 bases; unmatched junction nucleotides: 4. This CDR3 has 16 amino acids. CDR3 amino acids: CASSSRTSGRANEQFF. CDR3 bases: TGTGCCAGCAGTTCTCGGACTAGCGGGAGGGCCAATGAGCAGTTCTTC.

Note on this clonotype: A much bigger clone sits one base away, suggesting this may be a read error. This rearrangement joins TRBV6-1 to TRBJ2-1; D is unresolved. Germline V gives CDR1 MNHNS, CDR2 SASEGT. The CDR3 sequence is 13 residues long. CDR3 sequence: CASNSPSYNEQSF. For the CDR3, the DNA is TGTGCCAGCAATAGTCCCTCCTACAATGAGCAGTCCTTC.

Only a few counts were recorded for this clonotype. The J gene is TRBJ2-1, the V gene TRBV10-3; tentative D call: TRBD2 (7 bases). Trimming pared 10 bases from V and 6 bases from J, leaving 13 bases between. CDR3 length equals 12 residues. Per germline, CDR1 ENHRY and CDR2 SYGVKD. CDR3 residues: CATRGARNEQFF. For the CDR3, the DNA is TGTGCCACCCGGGGGGCGCGCAATGAGCAGTTCTTC.

This clonotype was counted ten times or more. The chain couples TRBV2 to TRBJ2-7, with 7 nucleotides matching TRBD2. Trimming cost V 5 bases and J 6 bases; bases outside gene matches: 7. This CDR3 comprises 13 residues. Germline-derived CDR1 and CDR2 are SNHLY and FYNNEI. The CDR3 here is CASSFLTGGEQYF. The DNA for the CDR3 is TGTGCCAGCAGTTTCTTGACGGGAGGCGAGCAGTACTTC.

Details on this clonotype: A much larger clone sits a single nucleotide away, making a read error possible. The rearrangement links TRBV7-2 to TRBJ2-7; 10 bases line up with TRBD2. V dropped 0 bases and J dropped 2; count of bases not matched to a gene: 4. CDR1 is SGHTA and CDR2 is FQGNSA in the germline V gene. The CDR3 extends over 16 amino acids. CDR3 coding DNA: TGTGCCAGCAGCTTAGCCGGGACTAGCGCCACCTACGAGCAGTACTTC. Translating it yields CASSLAGTSATYEQYF.

Many counts were recorded for this clonotype. The genes are TRBV7-8 and TRBJ2-1; 9 bases match TRBD2. Trimming at V came to 5 bases and at J to 5 bases, leaving 19 bases not matched to a gene. The germline CDR1 and CDR2 sequences are SGHVS and FQNEAQ. This CDR3 has 19 residues. CDR3 nucleotide sequence: TGTGCCAGCAGCCCGCGCCTGGCGGGAGGGCCTAGAACCGACAATGAGCAGTTCTTC. As protein: CASSPRLAGGPRTDNEQFF. The whole variable domain, filled in from reference TRBV7-8 and TRBJ2-1, reads GAGVSQSPRYKVAKRGQDVALRCDPISGHVSLFWYQQALGQGPEFLTYFQNEAQLDKSGLPSDRFFAERPEGSVSTLKIQRTQQEDSAVYLCASSPRLAGGPRTDNEQFFGPGTRLTVL.

As concerns this clonotype: A read error is possible here, since a much larger clone lies one base away. V gene TRBV12-3 or TRBV12-4 combines with J gene TRBJ1-5; D may be TRBD1 (6 bases). V gave up 0 bases and J gave up 2 bases, with 23 bases separating them. The CDR3 is 20 residues long. CDR3 coding DNA: TGTGCCAGCAGTTTAGCGTATGGACAGAGTGGAATTTTGGGCAATCAGCCCCAGCATTTT. Its translation is CASSLAYGQSGILGNQPQHF.

Note on this clonotype: This may come from a read error, since a much larger clone is one base off. The chain employs TRBV19 and TRBJ2-7; TRBD2 matches 9 bases. The CDR3 spans 13 residues. CDR1 and CDR2 from the germline V gene are LNHDA and SQIVND (reference sequence). As DNA, the CDR3 is TGTGCCAGTAGTGTGGGACTAGCCTACGAGAAGTACTTC. Residues: CASSVGLAYEKYF.

The chain couples TRBV19 to TRBJ1-2; D unresolved. V gave up 2 bases and J gave up 4 bases, with 20 bases separating them. CDR3 size: 17 residues. CDR1 is LNHDA, CDR2 SQIVND, per germline (reference sequence). CDR3 in DNA: TGTGCCAGTAGTATATCCCCCCTCAGGTGGTCTAGCTATGGCTACACCTTC. It is translated as CASSISPLRWSSYGYTF.